This T cell receptor (beta chain) derives from a study of cytomegalovirus exposure and HLA in healthy donors. Study-wide findings and caveats: The authors listed around 150 TCR beta chains as cytomegalovirus-associated. Later analysis suggested links between common viral pathogens and several top significant clusters. Most TCR beta V segments were productive about 90% or about 30% of the time in an earlier analysis.

This clone was found once. The antigen is unknown. PCR employed 60 Vbeta and 13 Jbeta primers. The method was immunoSEQ multiplex PCR; TCRdb's version includes in-frame clones alone and lacks a portion of them. The sample consists of 97,000 or so clones, around 77% of them appearing once. The receptor comes from a male donor in good health and CMV-seropositive. The sample was PBMCs.

DNA for the CDR3: TGTGCCAGCAGCCAGGAGGGACAGGGGTCCACAGATACGCAGTATTTT. Amino acids: CASSQEGQGSTDTQYF. The chain recombines TRBV14 with TRBJ2-3, with 10 bases that match TRBD1. Germline CDR1 is SGHDN and CDR2 is FVKESK. The CDR3 runs 16 residues. V dropped 3 bases and J dropped 2; count of bases not matched to a gene: 5.